This T cell receptor (beta chain) was sequenced during a study of shared clonotypes between healthy human individuals. Study-wide findings and caveats: Sampling included only blood; tissue repertoires likely differ.

Libraries were prepared by immunoSEQ multiplex PCR; TCRdb keeps only in-frame clonotypes and omits some of them. The sample yields approximately 530,000 clones, around 95% seen once. Trimming stripped 2 bases from V and 5 bases from J, with 10 bases between. The CDR3 is 13 amino acids. From germline, CDR1 is SGDLS and CDR2 YYNGEE. This clone came up once. Its antigen is unidentified. This chain connects TRBV9 to TRBJ2-5, with D perhaps matching TRBD2 (7 bases). The sequence derives from a woman between 25 and 40 years old in good health. The specimen was naive CD4+ T cells sorted from blood. Noted subset: CD45RA+ positively selected. CDR3 sequence (DNA): TGTGCCAGCAGCGTCGGGGGGCTGGAGACCCAGTACTTC. This codes for CASSVGGLETQYF.